These T cell receptor beta chains were read from a single sample in a study of T cells in Graves' hyperthyroidism and ophthalmopathy. MiXCR, applied by TCRdb to the multiplex PCR reads, yields one record per CDR3 protein. The table has 150,000 to 200,000 distinct CDR3 sequences, less than 10% seen once. Sequenced material: blood. The receptors stem from a woman aged 18-30 years with Graves' hyperthyroidism that later progressed to Graves' ophthalmopathy. CDR3s include the opening cysteine and the closing phenylalanine or tryptophan. The D gene is left open where the match is weak. Size values are once, few and many counts, or a class for expanded clones, and some rows have none.

CATSAGGRETQYF	TGTGCCACCAGCGCGGGGGGTCGGGAGACCCAGTACTTC	TRBV24-1	TRBJ2-5	many	TRBD2
CASSLGNRGNTEAFF	TGTGCCAGCAGCTTGGGGAACAGGGGGAACACTGAAGCTTTCTTT	TRBV5-4	TRBJ1-1	-	TRBD1
CASSPPLGATDYEQYF	TGTGCCAGCAGCCCACCCCTGGGGGCTACCGACTACGAGCAGTACTTC	TRBV7-6	TRBJ2-7	many	-
CASSQGAGGGYNEQFF	TGTGCCAGCAGCCAAGGAGCGGGAGGAGGCTACAATGAGCAGTTCTTC	TRBV3-1	TRBJ2-1	many	TRBD2
CASSPTSGLTDTQYF	TGTGCCAGCAGCCCGACTAGCGGATTAACAGATACGCAGTATTTT	TRBV28	TRBJ2-3	many	TRBD2
CASSLRSGSVGNIQYF	TGTGCCAGCAGCCTACGGAGCGGGAGTGTGGGAAACATTCAGTACTTC	TRBV12-3/TRBV12-4	TRBJ2-4	many	TRBD2
CASSLGGRVLGNEQFF	TGTGCCAGCAGCTTAGGTGGGCGGGTTCTAGGGAATGAGCAGTTCTTC	TRBV7-9	TRBJ2-1	many	-
CASSPIQGITGNTIYF	TGTGCCAGCAGCCCAATCCAGGGGATTACGGGAAACACCATATATTTT	TRBV9	TRBJ1-3	few	-
CAWNPGVPSVNSPLHF	TGTGCCTGGAATCCTGGAGTCCCCAGCGTTAATTCACCCCTCCACTTT	TRBV30	TRBJ1-6	few	-
CASSANRVNTEAFF	TGTGCCAGCAGTGCCAACAGGGTGAACACTGAAGCTTTCTTT	TRBV6-1	TRBJ1-1	many	-
CASSPGRGTNQPQHF	TGTGCCAGCAGCCCGGGGAGGGGGACCAATCAGCCCCAGCATTTT	TRBV2	TRBJ1-5	many	-
CSARVFVRETSYEQYF	TGCAGTGCTAGAGTATTTGTTCGGGAGACCTCTTACGAGCAGTACTTC	TRBV20-1	TRBJ2-7	many	-
CSASLREAYTDTQYF	TGCAGTGCTAGCTTGCGGGAGGCCTACACAGATACGCAGTATTTT	TRBV20-1	TRBJ2-3	many	TRBD2
CASSIDGGTYEQYF	TGTGCCAGTAGTATAGACGGGGGCACCTACGAGCAGTACTTC	TRBV19	TRBJ2-7	many	-
CAWSVGVTGSGNTIYF	TGTGCCTGGAGTGTCGGAGTGACAGGTTCTGGAAACACCATATATTTT	TRBV30	TRBJ1-3	many	-
CASSVRQVDTEAFF	TGTGCCAGCAGCGTAAGACAGGTGGACACTGAAGCTTTCTTT	TRBV9	TRBJ1-1	many	-
CASSEPPDRVNTEAFF	TGTGCCAGCAGTGAACCCCCTGACAGGGTTAACACTGAAGCTTTCTTT	TRBV6-4	TRBJ1-1	many	TRBD1
CASSNQRDRGVGKLFF	TGTGCCAGCAGTAATCAAAGGGACAGGGGAGTTGGAAAACTGTTTTTT	TRBV27	TRBJ1-4	-	TRBD1
CASSESDSYEQYF	TGTGCCAGCAGTGAATCAGACTCCTACGAGCAGTACTTC	TRBV25-1	TRBJ2-7	many	-
CASSQRGVRGYNEQFF	TGCGCCAGCAGCCAACGAGGGGTTAGGGGATACAATGAGCAGTTCTTC	TRBV4-1	TRBJ2-1	few	-
CASSPPSWAQETQYF	TGTGCCAGCAGCCCCCCGTCATGGGCGCAAGAGACCCAGTACTTC	TRBV7-8	TRBJ2-5	many	-
CSASTGGFSETQYF	TGCAGTGCTAGCACGGGTGGGTTCTCAGAGACCCAGTACTTC	TRBV20-1	TRBJ2-5	many	-
CAISQPTEGRTDTQYF	TGTGCCATCAGCCAACCGACAGAGGGCCGCACAGATACGCAGTATTTT	TRBV10-3	TRBJ2-3	many	-
CSANQPTAENTEAFF	TGCAGTGCAAACCAACCCACAGCGGAGAACACTGAAGCTTTCTTT	TRBV20-1	TRBJ1-1	many	-
CSASLLRIGGYTF	TGCAGTGCTAGTCTTCTCCGAATAGGTGGCTACACCTTC	TRBV20-1	TRBJ1-2	many	-
CASSLEQGGGQPQHF	TGTGCCAGCAGCTTAGAACAGGGAGGTGGTCAGCCCCAGCATTTT	TRBV7-2	TRBJ1-5	many	-
CASSLGRGDLSYEQYF	TGTGCCAGCAGCTTAGGGCGGGGGGATTTATCCTACGAGCAGTACTTC	TRBV11-2	TRBJ2-7	-	TRBD2
CSADREGNGYTF	TGCAGCGCTGACAGGGAGGGTAATGGCTACACCTTC	TRBV29-1	TRBJ1-2	many	TRBD1
CSVSDSYEQYF	TGCAGCGTCTCAGACAGCTACGAGCAGTACTTC	TRBV29-1	TRBJ2-7	-	-
CSATQGEETQYF	TGCAGTGCTACCCAGGGGGAAGAGACCCAGTACTTC	TRBV20-1	TRBJ2-5	many	TRBD1
CASSRLAGNTGELFF	TGTGCCAGCAGTCGTCTAGCGGGAAACACCGGGGAGCTGTTTTTT	TRBV6-1	TRBJ2-2	many	TRBD2
CASSYSADRRGYEQYF	TGTGCCAGCAGTTACTCGGCCGATCGCAGGGGCTACGAGCAGTACTTC	TRBV6-6	TRBJ2-7	few	-